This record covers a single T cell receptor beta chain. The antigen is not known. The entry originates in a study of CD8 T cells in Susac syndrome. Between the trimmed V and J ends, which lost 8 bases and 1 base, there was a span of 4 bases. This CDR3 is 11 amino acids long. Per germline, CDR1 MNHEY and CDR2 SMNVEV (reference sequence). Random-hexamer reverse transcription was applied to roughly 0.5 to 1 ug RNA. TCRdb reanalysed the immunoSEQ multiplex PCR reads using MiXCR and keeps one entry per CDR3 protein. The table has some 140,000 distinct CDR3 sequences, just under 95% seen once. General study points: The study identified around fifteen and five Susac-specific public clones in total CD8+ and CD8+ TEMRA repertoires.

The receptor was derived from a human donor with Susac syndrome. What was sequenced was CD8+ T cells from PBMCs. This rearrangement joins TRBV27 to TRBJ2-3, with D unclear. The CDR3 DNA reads TGTGCCAGCCTGGGCACAGATACGCAGTATTTT. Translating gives CASLGTDTQYF.